The source of this TCR beta chain is a study of shared clonotypes between healthy human individuals. Study-wide context: Plates per donor: three CD4 naive, three CD4 memory, two CD8 naive, one CD8 memory.

Here immunoSEQ multiplex PCR was the method, and the copy in TCRdb shows in-frame clones only, minus some. The data show more than 2,000,000 clones, around nine tenths seen once. With V trimmed by 4 bases and J by 2 bases, 4 bases remained unmatched. This CDR3 has 14 residues. Germline-derived CDR1 and CDR2 are SGHDN and FVKESK. Source material: naive CD4+ T cells sorted from blood. Subset denoted: CD45RA+ positively selected. The rearrangement joins TRBV14 to TRBJ1-2, with 7 bases that match TRBD1. The clonotype originates from a man aged 18 to 29 in good health. CDR3 DNA: TGTGCCAGCAGCCCGCAGGGGGAAAACTATGGCTACACCTTC. Its protein product is CASSPQGENYGYTF. Full variable domain (remainder filled in from reference TRBV14 and TRBJ1-2): EAGVTQFPSHSVIEKGQTVTLRCDPISGHDNLYWYRRVMGKEIKFLLHFVKESKQDESGMPNNRFLAERTGGTYSTLKVQPAELEDSGVYFCASSPQGENYGYTFGSGTRLTVV.